Below are 11 T cell receptor beta chains sequenced from a single sample in a study of blood T cells in healthy people across ages. For the second PCR, which ran for 7 to 11 cycles, a sample-barcoded 5' primer and a J-beta primer mix were used. TCRdb reprocessed the 5' RACE reads via MiXCR and lists one record per CDR3 protein. This table has about 1,500,000 distinct CDR3 sequences, approximately 28% appearing once. The source material was blood. The receptor source for this set is a woman in her twenties or thirties in good health.

The V and J genes are TRBV7-9 and TRBJ2-3; a weak D match, TRBD1 (5 bases). Germline-derived CDR1 and CDR2 are SEHNR and FQNEAQ (reference sequence). The CDR3 consists of 15 residues. V lost 4 bases to trimming and J lost 0 bases, with 11 bases between them. The CDR3 spells CASSSSTVSTDTQYF. Written as DNA, the CDR3 is TGTGCCAGCAGCTCTTCGACAGTTAGCACAGATACGCAGTATTTT.

The rearrangement links TRBV9 to TRBJ2-7; D may be TRBD2 (6 bases). CDR3 size: 15 residues. The germline CDR1 and CDR2 sequences are SGDLS and YYNGEE. Trimming left V 7 bases short and J 5 bases short, with 22 bases between. The CDR3 nucleotides read TGTGCCAGCGGCCCGGGGGACGCACAGATCCACGAGCAGTACTTC. Protein sequence: CASGPGDAQIHEQYF.

The chain couples TRBV4-1 to TRBJ2-1; D is undetermined. Per the germline V gene, CDR1 is MGHRA and CDR2 is YSYEKL. The CDR3 is made up of 15 amino acids. V shed 4 bases and J shed 6 bases, with 16 bases lying between them. CDR3 sequence: CASSPRNWLVNEQFF. The CDR3 DNA follows: TGCGCCAGCAGCCCCCGTAACTGGTTGGTCAATGAGCAGTTCTTC.

This clonotype was observed at least ten times. The gene calls are TRBV5-1 and TRBJ2-7, with TRBD2 identical over 7 bases. Germline lookup yields CDR1 SGHRS and CDR2 YFSETQ. The CDR3 contains 15 residues. V was clipped by 0 bases and J by 2 bases; unmatched bases: 5. For the CDR3, the DNA is TGCGCCAGCAGCTTGGCGGCGGGAGAAACCTACGAGCAGTACTTC. Its translation is CASSLAAGETYEQYF. Full variable domain (rest looked up from reference TRBV5-1 and TRBJ2-7): KAGVTQTPRYLIKTRGQQVTLSCSPISGHRSVSWYQQTPGQGLQFLFEYFSETQRNKGNFPGRFSGRQFSNSRSEMNVSTLELGDSALYLCASSLAAGETYEQYFGPGTRLTVT.

This rearrangement joins TRBV14 to TRBJ2-5; 8 nucleotides line up with TRBD2. CDR3 length equals 15 residues. CDR1 and CDR2 (germline): SGHDN, FVKESK. Trimming removed 1 base from V and 1 base from J; junction bases left unmatched: 2. Written as DNA, the CDR3 is TGTGCCAGCAGCCAAGGACTAGCGAGCCAAGAGACCCAGTACTTC. Translation gives CASSQGLASQETQYF.

This clonotype has a handful of counts. The chain joins TRBV12-3 or TRBV12-4 to TRBJ2-1; 9 bases fit TRBD2. This CDR3 region has 15 residues. Trimming removed 7 bases from V and 7 bases from J; junction bases left unmatched: 11. Here the CDR3 reads CASTHRGGGQNEQFF. The CDR3 bases are TGTGCCAGCACTCACCGCGGGGGGGGCCAGAATGAGCAGTTCTTC.

This clonotype appeared many times. The V and J genes are TRBV20-1 and TRBJ2-5; 8 nucleotides line up with TRBD1. The CDR3 contains 16 residues. V was clipped by 2 bases and J by 5 bases; unmatched bases: 13. The germline gives CDR1 DFQATT, CDR2 SNEGSKA (reference sequence). CDR3 loop: CSARQERQGRWETQYF. CDR3 DNA: TGCAGTGCTAGACAGGAGAGACAGGGGCGCTGGGAGACCCAGTACTTC.

The CDR3 sequence is CASSLGGPLGYTF. The CDR3 nucleotides read TGTGCCAGCAGCTTAGGTGGTCCTCTTGGCTACACCTTC. V is TRBV5-5 and J is TRBJ1-2; D not certain. The CDR3 length is 13 residues. The V gene's germline CDR1 is SGHKS and CDR2 YYEKEE (reference sequence). The ends were cut back, 2 bases at V and 7 bases at J, with 12 bases in the middle.

This chain connects TRBV28 to TRBJ2-1; D is undetermined. CDR1 is MDHEN and CDR2 is SYDVKM in the germline V gene. The CDR3 is 13 amino acids. V lost 5 bases and J lost 12, with 17 bases in between. The CDR3 protein is CASSNTNMGWQFF. The DNA of the CDR3 is TGTGCCAGCAGTAACACTAACATGGGGTGGCAGTTCTTC.

This clonotype showed up just a few times. The chain recombines TRBV5-1 with TRBJ2-5; the D call may be TRBD1 or TRBD2 (6 bases each). CDR3 size: 16 residues. Trimming removed 3 bases at V and 11 bases at J, with 26 bases between. Germline V gives CDR1 SGHRS, CDR2 YFSETQ. The CDR3 nucleotides are TGCGCCAGCAGCTATAGGGGGGCAAAAGGCAATCGTGAGCAGTACTTC. Amino acids: CASSYRGAKGNREQYF.

The chain is built from TRBV3-1 and TRBJ1-4; D may be TRBD1 (5 bases). V lost 8 bases and J 3 bases, leaving 7 bases between the germline ends. The CDR3 contains 12 residues. CDR1 and CDR2 (germline): LGHDT, YNNKEL (reference sequence). The DNA of the CDR3 is TGTGCCAGCGGGACGCCTAATGAAAAACTGTTTTTT. Its translation is CASGTPNEKLFF. Variable domain in full (rest from reference TRBV3-1 and TRBJ1-4): DTAVSQTPKYLVTQMGNDKSIKCEQNLGHDTMYWYKQDSKKFLKIMFSYNNKELIINETVPNRFSPKSPDKAHLNLHINSLELGDSAVYFCASGTPNEKLFFGSGTQLSVL.